The clone carrying this TCR beta chain came up many times. These data belong to a study of identical twins. TCRdb itself ran the 5' RACE reads through MiXCR, one entry per CDR3 protein. The table includes 450,000 or so distinct CDR3 sequences, 12% to 15% detected once. The same sample was also studied in work on yellow fever vaccine responses in identical twins.

This sequence was found in a woman aged 18 to 35 in good health. Input material: CD4+ T cells sorted from blood.

As DNA, the CDR3 is TGCAGCGTTGAAGATAGGTCAGGGATAGATACTGAAGCTTTCTTT. Translation: CSVEDRSGIDTEAFF. The V gene is TRBV29-1, the J gene TRBJ1-1; weak D call: TRBD1 (5 bases). Trimming pared 0 bases from V and 5 bases from J, leaving 16 bases between. CDR3 length: 15 residues. Looked up from germline, CDR1 is SQVTM and CDR2 is ANQGSEA. The complete variable domain, with remaining parts taken from reference TRBV29-1 and TRBJ1-1, reads SAVISQKPSRDICQRGTSLTIQCQVDSQVTMMFWYRQQPGQSLTLIATANQGSEATYESGFVIDKFPISRPNLTFSTLTVSNMSPEDSSIYLCSVEDRSGIDTEAFFGQGTRLTVV.